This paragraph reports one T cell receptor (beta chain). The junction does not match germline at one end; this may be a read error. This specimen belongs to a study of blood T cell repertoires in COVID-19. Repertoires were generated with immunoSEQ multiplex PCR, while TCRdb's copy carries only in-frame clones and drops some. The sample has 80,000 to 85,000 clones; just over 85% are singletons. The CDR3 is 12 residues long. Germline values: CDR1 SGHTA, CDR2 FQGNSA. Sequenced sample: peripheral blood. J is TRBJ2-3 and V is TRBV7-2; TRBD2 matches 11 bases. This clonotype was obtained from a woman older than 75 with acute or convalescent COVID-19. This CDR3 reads CASSLATSGAKF. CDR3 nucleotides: TGTGCCAGCAGCTTAGCGACTAGCGGGGCAAAATTT.